This passage covers 17 T cell receptor beta chains from one sample sequenced in a study of cytotoxic CD8 clonotypes in ibrutinib-treated CLL (dated by TCRdb to about 2021). Preparation of the library involved the immunoSEQ multiplex PCR assay. Entries here come from immuneACCESS through TCRdb and include only in-frame sequences with V and J called. Some clones fail to appear in such tables; in the studies checked, an unresolved V gene covers under half of the shortfall, and the cause of the remainder is unknown. The sample table contains 150,000 or so clones; only one count was recorded for around 80% of them. The ten top clones hold 9.5% to 15% of the sample. What the time point label conveys for this sample: about a year on ibrutinib. The sample was PBMCs, taken after 12 months of ibrutinib treatment. All receptors derive from a human donor with chronic lymphocytic leukemia.

The chain uses TRBV20-1 and TRBJ2-1; D not resolved. Germline V gene lookup returns CDR1 DFQATT and CDR2 SNEGSKA (reference sequence). The CDR3 consists of 11 residues. V was cut by 3 bases and J by 10 bases, with 10 bases left in between. CDR3 coding DNA: TGCAGTGCTAGGCGGCTAAGCGAGCAGTTCTTC. This translates into CSARRLSEQFF.

In its sample, this clone was seen once. The V call is TRBV20-1, the J call TRBJ2-7; D might be TRBD1 (5 bases). Germline V gives CDR1 DFQATT, CDR2 SNEGSKA (reference sequence). The V end lost 0 bases, the J end lost 12 bases, and 12 bases lay between the germline ends. This CDR3 has 11 amino acids. In nucleotides, the CDR3 is TGCAGTGCTAGAGATCTGGGGCGGTGGTACTTC. As protein: CSARDLGRWYF.

This rearrangement joins TRBV7-9 to TRBJ1-5; possible D gene TRBD1, 5 bases. Germline-derived CDR1 and CDR2 are SEHNR and FQNEAQ (reference sequence). The CDR3 is 16 amino acids. The V gene lost 1 base and the J gene lost 5 bases, with 15 bases spanning the gap. The CDR3 spells CASSLDGGDPHQPQHF. CDR3 coding DNA: TGTGCCAGCAGCTTAGATGGTGGGGACCCACATCAGCCCCAGCATTTT.

The CDR3 nucleotides read TGCGCCAGCAGCCTCCGGGACACCTACACAGATACGCAGTATTTT. It encodes CASSLRDTYTDTQYF. The chain is built from TRBV4-3 and TRBJ2-3; D possibly corresponds to TRBD1 (6 bases). The V end lost 4 bases, the J end lost 2 bases, and 13 bases lay between the germline ends. Germline V gene sequence: CDR1 LGHNA, CDR2 YSLEER. The CDR3 covers 15 residues.

The chain couples TRBV7-9 to TRBJ2-1; maybe TRBD2 (6 bases). The CDR3 runs to 15 residues. The germline V gene has CDR1 SEHNR and CDR2 FQNEAQ (reference sequence). V was pared by 0 bases and J by 9 bases, with 15 bases between. CDR3 sequence reads: CASSLALAGRFEQFF. In DNA form, the CDR3 reads TGTGCCAGCAGCTTAGCTTTGGCGGGACGATTTGAGCAGTTCTTC.

The chain has TRBV11-2 and TRBJ2-1; TRBD2 is a possible D gene (6 bases). The germline V gene has CDR1 SGHAT and CDR2 FQNNGV. There are 15 residues in the CDR3. V was clipped by 4 bases and J by 2 bases, with 12 bases between them. The DNA of the CDR3 is TGTGCCAGCAGCTCCCGGGACTCCCCCTACAATGAGCAGTTCTTC. Translating it yields CASSSRDSPYNEQFF.

The J gene is TRBJ1-5, the V gene TRBV6-6; TRBD1 is a possible D gene (5 bases). Trimming took off 2 bases at V and 6 bases at J, with 8 bases between the two ends. The germline V gene has CDR1 MNHNY and CDR2 SVGAGI (reference sequence). This CDR3 has 13 residues. The CDR3 sequence is CASSYGGGQPQHF. CDR3 DNA: TGTGCCAGCAGTTACGGGGGAGGTCAGCCCCAGCATTTT.

This clone showed up just a few times. This chain joins TRBV29-1 and TRBJ1-2; no definite D call. The V gene's germline CDR1 is SQVTM and CDR2 ANQGSEA. The V end was cut by 4 bases, the J end by 8 bases, with 2 bases between. This CDR3 has 8 amino acids. CDR3 coding DNA: TGCAGCGTTGTAGGCTACACCTTC. Its translation is CSVVGYTF. The full variable domain, completed using reference TRBV29-1 and TRBJ1-2, is SAVISQKPSRDICQRGTSLTIQCQVDSQVTMMFWYRQQPGQSLTLIATANQGSEATYESGFVIDKFPISRPNLTFSTLTVSNMSPEDSSIYLCSVVGYTFGSGTRLTVV.

V and J are TRBV2 and TRBJ2-1; TRBD2 is a possible D gene (5 bases). Trimming cost V 3 bases and J 15 bases, with 12 bases left between them. The CDR3 runs to 11 residues. The germline CDR1 and CDR2 sequences are SNHLY and FYNNEI. The CDR3 region has the DNA TGTGCCAGCAGTGAGATGGGTCGGGGGTTCTTC. It encodes CASSEMGRGFF.

V gene TRBV5-6 combines with J gene TRBJ2-3, with TRBD2 matching 8 bases. J gave up 6 bases and V 2 bases, and 5 bases lay outside the gene matches. CDR1 is SGHDT, CDR2 YYEEEE, per germline. The CDR3 spans 14 residues. This chain's CDR3 is CASSFGAGGDTQYF. The CDR3, as DNA: TGTGCCAGCAGCTTTGGGGCGGGAGGTGATACGCAGTATTTT.

This clone was counted a few times. The CDR3 spells CASSASSYEQYF. In DNA, the CDR3 is TGTGCCAGCTCAGCCAGCTCCTACGAGCAGTACTTC. The chain combines TRBV18 with TRBJ2-7; no firm D call. V was shortened by 5 bases and J by 0 bases, with 5 bases between the two germline ends. Germline V CDR1 and CDR2: KGHSH, LQKENI. The CDR3 is 12 residues long.

The genes are TRBV7-9 and TRBJ1-2; weak D call: TRBD1 (5 bases). Germline CDR1 reads SEHNR; CDR2 reads FQNEAQ (reference sequence). This CDR3 is built from 18 residues. V lost 6 bases and J 8 bases, leaving 31 bases between the germline ends. In nucleotides, the CDR3 is TGTGCCAGCAGTGAGGGTTCGGGAGGGGCAATTAGGGGTGAAGGCTACACCTTC. This sequence encodes CASSEGSGGAIRGEGYTF.

The chain carries TRBV7-2 and TRBJ2-5, with TRBD2 identical over 7 bases. The CDR3 is 15 amino acids. Germline V CDR1 and CDR2: SGHTA, FQGNSA. The trim removed 10 bases at V and 4 bases at J, leaving 15 bases unmatched. The CDR3 DNA reads TGTGCCACCACGGGAATAATAGCGGGTGGAGAGACCCAGTACTTC. Translation gives CATTGIIAGGETQYF.

The gene calls are TRBV7-6 and TRBJ2-3; weak D call: TRBD2 (6 bases). This CDR3 region has 15 residues. V dropped 5 bases and J dropped 2 bases, with 14 bases sitting between them. Per germline, CDR1 SGHVS and CDR2 FNYEAQ. In nucleotides, the CDR3 is TGTGCCAGCAGCAAGACTAGTGGGCACACAGATACGCAGTATTTT. It encodes CASSKTSGHTDTQYF.

As to this clone: The junction and the germline gene differ at one end; a read error may be behind it. This chain connects TRBV4-1 to TRBJ2-2; D is undetermined. The CDR3 has 12 residues. In germline, CDR1 is MGHRA, CDR2 YSYEKL. The CDR3 region is CASNQGPGELFF. CDR3 DNA sequence: TGCGCCAGCAACCAAGGGCCCGGGGAGCTGTTTTTT.

The genes are TRBV27 and TRBJ2-7; no firm D call. CDR1 MNHEY and CDR2 SMNVEV come from the germline V gene (reference sequence). Trimming pared 3 bases from V and 3 bases from J, leaving 9 bases between. The CDR3 is made up of 13 amino acids. CDR3 sequence: CASSFSWGYEQYF. The CDR3 nucleotides are TGTGCCAGCAGTTTTTCGTGGGGCTACGAGCAGTACTTC.

The gene calls are TRBV2 and TRBJ2-7; D remains unclear. The CDR3 contains 11 residues. The ends were cut back, 6 bases at V and 1 base at J, with 4 bases in the middle. Per germline, CDR1 SNHLY and CDR2 FYNNEI. CDR3 in amino acids: CASSQSYEQYF. CDR3 coding DNA: TGTGCCAGCAGCCAATCCTACGAGCAGTACTTC. Looking up the rest from reference TRBV2 and TRBJ2-7 gives the full variable domain: EPEVTQTPSHQVTQMGQEVILRCVPISNHLYFYWYRQILGQKVEFLVSFYNNEISEKSEIFDDQFSVERPDGSNFTLKIRSTKLEDSAMYFCASSQSYEQYFGPGTRLTVT.